The 28 T cell receptor beta chains listed next were all sequenced from one sample in a study of molecular identifiers for immune sequencing clone quantification. Each CDR3 protein is one row after TCRdb ran MiXCR on the PCR reads. The table has just under 650,000 distinct CDR3 sequences, 20% seen once. The specimen sequenced was naive CD8+ T cells from blood, with Jurkat cell RNA spiked in. Subset specified: FACS-sorted CD8+CD4-CCR7+CD45RA+ naive T cells. Every receptor here comes from a human donor in good health. Some libraries in this study had Jurkat cell RNA spiked in.

A remark on this clonotype: Its ends do not fully match the called genes, so a read error is possible. This chain uses TRBV28 with TRBJ1-1; TRBD1 might be the D (5 bases). The CDR3 is 12 residues long. Per the germline V gene, CDR1 is MDHEN and CDR2 is SYDVKM. The CDR3 region is CASSFRGTGAFF. In DNA form, the CDR3 reads TGTGCCAGCAGTTTTCGTGGGACTGGAGCTTTCTTT.

This clonotype was seen a few times. J is TRBJ2-1 and V is TRBV7-2; 8 nucleotides line up with TRBD1. With V trimmed by 1 base and J by 1 base, 6 bases remained unmatched. Looked up from germline, CDR1 is SGHTA and CDR2 is FQGNSA. The CDR3 covers 17 residues. The CDR3 is CASSLVSQGGSYNEQFF. The CDR3 nucleotides read TGTGCCAGCAGCTTAGTCTCACAGGGGGGATCCTACAATGAGCAGTTCTTC.

This clonotype was found many times. The rearrangement links TRBV19 to TRBJ2-3, with 7 positions matching TRBD1. The germline V gene encodes CDR1 LNHDA and CDR2 SQIVND (reference sequence). The ends lost 2 bases at V and 3 bases at J; junction bases unmatched: 5. This CDR3 has 15 amino acids. The DNA of the CDR3 is TGTGCCAGTAGTATAATGGGACAGACTACAGATACGCAGTATTTT. Protein: CASSIMGQTTDTQYF. The full variable domain, its missing parts supplied by reference TRBV19 and TRBJ2-3, is DGGITQSPKYLFRKEGQNVTLSCEQNLNHDAMYWYRQDPGQGLRLIYYSQIVNDFQKGDIAEGYSVSREKKESFPLTVTSAQKNPTAFYLCASSIMGQTTDTQYFGPGTRLTVL.

This clonotype was counted ten times or more. CDR3 region: CASSLTPRDGAYEQYF. CDR3 bases: TGTGCCAGCAGTTTAACTCCCCGGGACGGGGCCTACGAGCAGTACTTC. The chain carries TRBV6-5 and TRBJ2-7, with D possibly called TRBD1 or TRBD2 (5 bases each). The CDR3 length is 16 residues. Trimming shortened V by 4 bases and J by 2 bases, and 18 bases separated the two germline ends. The germline V gene encodes CDR1 MNHEY and CDR2 SVGAGI.

In the case of this clonotype: A much larger clone differs by one base, so this may be a read error. The chain recombines TRBV10-3 with TRBJ2-4, with TRBD2 matching over 7 bases. This CDR3 has 16 residues. CDR1 and CDR2 (germline): ENHRY, SYGVKD. DNA for the CDR3: TGTGCCGTCAGTGGGGAGCGGGATCTAGCCAAAAACATTCAGTACTTC. It encodes CAVSGERDLAKNIQYF.

This clonotype was found many times. The CDR3 region has the DNA TGTGCCAGCAGTTTAAGCCCGCGAAGGTCCTACAATGAGCAGTTCTTC. This translates into CASSLSPRRSYNEQFF. The chain carries TRBV28 and TRBJ2-1, with D hard to call. This CDR3 region has 16 residues. V was trimmed by 2 bases and J by 1 base, leaving 12 bases between them. CDR1 is MDHEN and CDR2 is SYDVKM in the germline V gene.

This chain uses TRBV15 with TRBJ1-6; D not certain. The CDR3 loop spans 15 amino acids. Germline CDR1 reads LNHNV; CDR2 reads YYDKDF (reference sequence). With 3 bases removed from V and 8 bases from J, the gap between germline ends came to 14 bases. The CDR3 here is CATSRTLGRDSPLHF. The CDR3 DNA follows: TGTGCCACCAGCAGGACCCTAGGGAGAGATTCACCCCTCCACTTT.

On this clonotype: Just one base apart from a much larger clone, this may be a read error. The chain is built from TRBV6-2 or TRBV6-3 and TRBJ1-1; 7 nucleotides align to TRBD1. V lost 5 bases and J lost 4; bases outside the gene matches: 10. Germline lookup yields CDR1 MNHEY and CDR2 SVGEGT. The CDR3 is 15 amino acids. CDR3 sequence: CASSGPGRGPTEAFF. For the CDR3, the DNA is TGTGCCAGCAGTGGTCCGGGGAGGGGGCCCACTGAAGCTTTCTTT.

The chain joins TRBV19 to TRBJ2-7, with 8 bases identical to TRBD2. This CDR3 comprises 13 residues. Germline lookup yields CDR1 LNHDA and CDR2 SQIVND (reference sequence). V trimming: 3 bases; J trimming: 4 bases; junction bases outside the gene matches: 2. CDR3 DNA: TGTGCCAGTAGTATCGGGGGGGATTACGAGCAGTACTTC. Encoded protein: CASSIGGDYEQYF.

This clonotype came up many times. This chain connects TRBV6-5 to TRBJ1-4; TRBD1 matches 8 bases. Germline CDR1 and CDR2: MNHEY and SVGAGI. The V and J ends lost 6 bases and 7 bases, in that order; junction bases with no gene match: 7. The length of the CDR3 is 14 residues. DNA for the CDR3: TGTGCCAGCAGACGGACAGGGCAGGGTGAAAAACTGTTTTTT. This gives the protein CASRRTGQGEKLFF.

Worth noting for this clonotype: This could be a read error, since a much larger clone is one nucleotide away. CDR3 sequence reads: CASSLAGRNTDTQYF. The CDR3 nucleotides are TGCGCCAGCAGCTTGGCAGGGAGGAACACAGATACGCAGTATTTT. The chain recombines TRBV5-1 with TRBJ2-3; tentative D call: TRBD2 (6 bases). The CDR3 runs 15 residues. CDR1 and CDR2 from the germline V gene are SGHRS and YFSETQ. Trimming stripped 0 bases from V and 2 bases from J, with 10 bases between.

This chain joins TRBV6-2 or TRBV6-3 and TRBJ2-4; 12 bases map to TRBD2. V lost 8 bases, J lost 4 bases, and 12 bases stayed unmatched. There are 17 residues in the CDR3. Germline V lookup: CDR1 MNHEY, CDR2 SVGEGT. In DNA, the CDR3 is TGTGCCAGCGGCCCCAGACTAGCGGGAGTCCGAAAAAACATTCAGTACTTC. This codes for CASGPRLAGVRKNIQYF.

The chain has TRBV12-3 or TRBV12-4 and TRBJ2-6; D is perhaps TRBD2 (5 bases). This CDR3 region has 14 residues. Trimming left V 7 bases short and J 11 bases short, with 18 bases between. The chain's CDR3 is CASKEATGPDVLTF. Here the CDR3 DNA reads TGTGCCAGCAAGGAGGCCACCGGACCCGACGTCCTGACTTTC.

This clonotype was recorded many times. The chain combines TRBV20-1 with TRBJ2-1, with a possible D match to TRBD2 (5 bases). The CDR3 runs to 15 residues. Germline-derived CDR1 and CDR2 are DFQATT and SNEGSKA (reference sequence). The V end lost 1 base, the J end lost 9 bases, and 19 bases lay between the germline ends. The CDR3 sequence is CSARAPGIFRGEQFF. The CDR3 DNA sequence: TGCAGTGCTAGAGCCCCCGGGATCTTTCGGGGTGAGCAGTTCTTC.

Remarks on this clonotype: A much larger clone differs by one base, so this may be a read error. The V gene is TRBV19, the J gene TRBJ2-5; D is possibly TRBD1 (5 bases). Trimming removed 11 bases at V and 0 bases at J, with 10 bases between. The CDR3 extends over 12 amino acids. The germline V gene has CDR1 LNHDA and CDR2 SQIVND (reference sequence). In nucleotides, the CDR3 is TGTGCCGGTATGGACAACCAAGAGACCCAGTACTTC. It yields the protein CAGMDNQETQYF. Full variable domain (missing parts from reference TRBV19 and TRBJ2-5): DGGITQSPKYLFRKEGQNVTLSCEQNLNHDAMYWYRQDPGQGLRLIYYSQIVNDFQKGDIAEGYSVSREKKESFPLTVTSAQKNPTAFYLCAGMDNQETQYFGPGTRLLVL.

The rearrangement links TRBV3-1 to TRBJ2-2, with 13 nucleotides matching TRBD2. The CDR3 is 16 residues long. Trimming at V came to 5 bases and at J to 4 bases, leaving 4 bases not matched to a gene. Germline lookup yields CDR1 LGHDT and CDR2 YNNKEL (reference sequence). DNA of the CDR3: TGTGCCAGCAGCGCGACTAGCGGGGGGCCCACCGGGGAGCTGTTTTTT. As protein: CASSATSGGPTGELFF.

This clonotype was detected many times. V and J are TRBV27 and TRBJ1-5; D gene unclear. CDR3 length: 14 amino acids. The V and J ends lost 3 bases and 3 bases respectively, with 9 bases between them. The V gene's germline CDR1 is MNHEY and CDR2 SMNVEV (reference sequence). CDR3 in amino acids: CASSFGVPNQPQHF. For the CDR3, the DNA is TGTGCCAGCAGTTTCGGGGTCCCCAATCAGCCCCAGCATTTT.

The table lists this clonotype with many counts. The rearrangement links TRBV10-3 to TRBJ1-5; TRBD1 is a possible D gene (5 bases). CDR3 length equals 15 residues. The V end lost 0 bases, the J end lost 4 bases, and 10 bases lay between the germline ends. Germline lookup yields CDR1 ENHRY and CDR2 SYGVKD. CDR3 region: CAISESGGINQPQHF. The CDR3 DNA follows: TGTGCCATCAGTGAGTCCGGGGGTATAAATCAGCCCCAGCATTTT.

This clonotype was found many times. The chain couples TRBV7-9 to TRBJ1-4; possible D gene TRBD1, 5 bases. Germline CDR1 and CDR2: SEHNR and FQNEAQ (reference sequence). This CDR3 spans 15 amino acids. The ends were cut back, 1 base at V and 5 bases at J, with 11 bases in the middle. In DNA, the CDR3 is TGTGCCAGCAGCTTAGTGTTCACAGGCAATGAAAAACTGTTTTTT. Translation gives CASSLVFTGNEKLFF.

A remark on this clonotype: This could be a read error, since a much larger clone is one nucleotide away. The chain has TRBV7-9 and TRBJ1-1; 7 nucleotides line up with TRBD1. Losses at the gene ends were 5 bases for V and 5 bases for J; bases not matched to a gene: 5. This CDR3 has 13 amino acids. CDR1 and CDR2 from the germline V gene are SEHNR and FQNEAQ (reference sequence). The DNA for the CDR3 is TGTGCCAGCAGCGCTACAGGGGCTACTGAAGCTTTCTTT. Encoded protein: CASSATGATEAFF.

This clonotype has just a few counts. This chain links TRBV14 with TRBJ2-1; TRBD2 agrees at 8 bases. From germline, CDR1 is SGHDN and CDR2 FVKESK. J lost 3 bases, V lost 3 bases, and 7 bases had no gene match. The CDR3 spans 16 residues. The CDR3: CASSHGGGNSYNEQFF. The CDR3 nucleotides read TGTGCCAGCAGCCACGGCGGGGGGAATAGCTACAATGAGCAGTTCTTC.

This clonotype appeared a few times. The chain has TRBV2 and TRBJ2-1, with 10 positions matching TRBD1. Germline CDR1 reads SNHLY; CDR2 reads FYNNEI. The CDR3 contains 15 residues. V shed 2 bases, J shed 4 bases, and the junction held 2 bases outside the gene matches. CDR3 loop: CASSEWTGGYNEQFF. In DNA form, the CDR3 reads TGTGCCAGCAGTGAATGGACAGGGGGGTACAATGAGCAGTTCTTC.

The gene calls are TRBV19 and TRBJ2-2, with D unclear. The germline V gene has CDR1 LNHDA and CDR2 SQIVND (reference sequence). There are 12 residues in the CDR3. V was cut by 10 bases and J by 9 bases, with 15 bases left in between. The CDR3 DNA follows: TGTGCCACCCGAGAGTGGACCAGGGAGCTGTTTTTT. Translating gives CATREWTRELFF.

The chain uses TRBV19 and TRBJ2-7; perhaps TRBD1 as D (6 bases). This CDR3 is built from 14 residues. CDR1 and CDR2 from the germline V gene are LNHDA and SQIVND (reference sequence). V gave up 4 bases and J gave up 3 bases, with 13 bases separating them. The CDR3 loop is CASSNDGRGYEQYF. CDR3 DNA: TGTGCCAGTAGTAACGACGGCAGGGGCTACGAGCAGTACTTC.

This rearrangement joins TRBV7-9 to TRBJ1-1, with 7 nucleotides matching TRBD1. The V gene end was trimmed by 5 bases and the J gene end by 4 bases; junction bases not matched to a gene: 4. The CDR3 totals 13 residues. Germline V gene sequence: CDR1 SEHNR, CDR2 FQNEAQ (reference sequence). The CDR3: CASSPRGATEAFF. In DNA form, the CDR3 reads TGTGCCAGCAGCCCCAGGGGGGCCACTGAAGCTTTCTTT. Based on the CDR3 plus reference TRBV7-9 and TRBJ1-1, the full variable domain is DTGVSQNPRHKITKRGQNVTFRCDPISEHNRLYWYRQTLGQGPEFLTYFQNEAQLEKSRLLSDRFSAERPKGSFSTLEIQRTEQGDSAMYLCASSPRGATEAFFGQGTRLTVV.

This clonotype was counted many times. A junction boundary mismatches the germline segment, possibly from a read error. V is TRBV27 and J is TRBJ2-7; 7 nucleotides align to TRBD2. Germline V lookup: CDR1 MNHEY, CDR2 SMNVEV (reference sequence). This CDR3 contains 14 residues. The chain's CDR3 is CASSLSPSGYEQYF. CDR3 in DNA: TGTGCCAGCAGCTTATCCCCTAGCGGCTACGAGCAGTACTTC.

This clonotype appeared a few times. An end of the junction does not agree with germline; a read error may underlie this. This chain connects TRBV5-5 to TRBJ1-4, with TRBD1 identical over 12 bases. CDR1 is SGHKS, CDR2 YYEKEE, per germline (reference sequence). The CDR3 consists of 14 residues. The CDR3 region has the DNA TGTGTCAGCAGCCGGGACAGGGGGCATGAAAAACTGTTTTTT. This sequence encodes CVSSRDRGHEKLFF.

Comments on this clonotype: One end of the junction does not line up with germline, which may come from a read error. The rearrangement uses TRBV30 and TRBJ2-1; tentatively, D is TRBD1 or TRBD2 (5 bases each). CDR1 is GTSNPN and CDR2 is SVGIG in the germline V gene (reference sequence). The CDR3 spans 16 residues. For the CDR3, the DNA is TGTGCCCGGAGCGAGGACTCAGGGCCCCCCTACAATGAGCAGTTCTTC. Translation: CARSEDSGPPYNEQFF.